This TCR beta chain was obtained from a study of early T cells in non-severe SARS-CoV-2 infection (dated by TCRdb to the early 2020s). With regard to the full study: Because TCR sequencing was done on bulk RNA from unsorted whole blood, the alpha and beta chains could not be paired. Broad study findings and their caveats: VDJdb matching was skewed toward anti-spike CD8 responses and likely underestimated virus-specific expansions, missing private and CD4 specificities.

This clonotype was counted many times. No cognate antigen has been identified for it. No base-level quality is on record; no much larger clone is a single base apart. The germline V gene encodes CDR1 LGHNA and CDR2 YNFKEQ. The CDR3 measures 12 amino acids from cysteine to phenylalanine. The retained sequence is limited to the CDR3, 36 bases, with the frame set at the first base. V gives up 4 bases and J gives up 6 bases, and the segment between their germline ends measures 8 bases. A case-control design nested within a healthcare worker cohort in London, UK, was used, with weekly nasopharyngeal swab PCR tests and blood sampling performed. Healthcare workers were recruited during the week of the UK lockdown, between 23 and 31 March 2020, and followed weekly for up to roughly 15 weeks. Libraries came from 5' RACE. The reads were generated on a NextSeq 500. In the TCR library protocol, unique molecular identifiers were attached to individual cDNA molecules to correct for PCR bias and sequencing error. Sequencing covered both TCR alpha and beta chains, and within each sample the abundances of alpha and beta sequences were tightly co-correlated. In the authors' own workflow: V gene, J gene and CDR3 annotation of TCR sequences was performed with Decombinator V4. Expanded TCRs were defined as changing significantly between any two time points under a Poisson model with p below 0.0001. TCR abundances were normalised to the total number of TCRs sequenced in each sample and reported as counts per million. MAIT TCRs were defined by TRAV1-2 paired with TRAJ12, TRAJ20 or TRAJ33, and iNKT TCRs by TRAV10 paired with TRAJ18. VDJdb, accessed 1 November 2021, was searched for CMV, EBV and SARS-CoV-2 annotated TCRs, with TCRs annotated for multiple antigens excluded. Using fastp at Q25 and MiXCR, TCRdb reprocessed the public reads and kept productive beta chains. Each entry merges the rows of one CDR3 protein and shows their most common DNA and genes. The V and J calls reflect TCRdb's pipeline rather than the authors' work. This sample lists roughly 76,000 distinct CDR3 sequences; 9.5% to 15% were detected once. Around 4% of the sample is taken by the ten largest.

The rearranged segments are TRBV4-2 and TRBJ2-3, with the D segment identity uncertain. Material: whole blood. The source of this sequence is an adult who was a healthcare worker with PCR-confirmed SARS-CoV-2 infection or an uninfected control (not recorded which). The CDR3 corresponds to CASSRDRDTQYF. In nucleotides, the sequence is TGTGCCAGCAGCCGGGATCGGGATACGCAGTATTTT.